This T cell receptor (beta chain) was identified during a study of cytomegalovirus exposure and HLA in healthy donors. Study in general: Among the roughly 400 genotyped donors, 81% were placed in the Caucasian-associated ancestry cluster. Overall study results and limits: The study flagged around 150 TCR beta chains as cytomegalovirus-associated.

With respect to this clone: Its target is unknown.

Primers included in the PCR were 60 Vbeta and 13 Jbeta primers. Profiled with immunoSEQ multiplex PCR; TCRdb holds only in-frame clones, not every one. The data show 130,000 to 150,000 clones, around four fifths seen once. The specimen was PBMCs. This TCR came from a man in his thirties or forties in good health and CMV-seronegative.

CDR3 protein: CASSSTSMTEAFF. The CDR3, as DNA: TGTGCCAGCAGTTCTACCTCGATGACTGAAGCTTTCTTT. This sequence joins TRBV6-5 and TRBJ1-1; no clear D gene. This CDR3 contains 13 residues. The V gene lost 4 bases and the J gene lost 5 bases, with 11 bases spanning the gap. CDR1 is MNHEY, CDR2 SVGAGI, per germline.